The 21 T cell receptor beta chains below come from one sample, sequenced in a study of T cell changes during pregnancy in multiple sclerosis (dated by TCRdb to between 2018 and 2021). The receptor library was made with the immunoSEQ multiplex PCR assay. The source is immuneACCESS, and TCRdb retained only in-frame sequences with V and J called. Part of the clones is not carried over; for the studies checked, unresolved V genes explain less than half of this, and the remainder is unexplained. The sample profile shows approximately 100,000 clones; roughly nine tenths of them were found once. The ten largest clones represent 0.8% to 1% of the sample. This specimen was peripheral blood, taken after pregnancy. Receptor source: a female donor with multiple sclerosis, enrolled in a pregnancy study.

This chain uses TRBV5-8 with TRBJ2-1, with 9 bases fitting TRBD1. The CDR3 totals 18 residues. The germline V gene encodes CDR1 SGHTS and CDR2 YDEGEE. V gave up 4 bases and J gave up 9 bases; unmatched junction bases: 20. DNA of the CDR3: TGTGCCAGCAGCGGGGGATGGGGACAGGGTGGGGTCCATGGTGAGCAGTTCTTC. Translation gives CASSGGWGQGGVHGEQFF.

The V call is TRBV19, the J call TRBJ1-1; a weak D match, TRBD1 (5 bases). Trimming took 3 bases from V and 8 from J, leaving 13 bases between them. This CDR3 contains 13 residues. Looked up from germline, CDR1 is LNHDA and CDR2 is SQIVND (reference sequence). CDR3 in amino acids: CASSIFGGGEAFF. As DNA, the CDR3 is TGTGCCAGTAGTATCTTCGGGGGGGGAGAAGCTTTCTTT.

This sequence joins TRBV7-9 and TRBJ1-1; 8 bases fit TRBD1. The J segment lost 6 bases and the V segment lost 6 bases, leaving 9 bases of the junction unmatched. In germline, CDR1 is SEHNR, CDR2 FQNEAQ (reference sequence). This CDR3 is built from 14 residues. This CDR3 is CASRSQGATPEAFF. CDR3 DNA: TGTGCCAGCAGGTCGCAGGGGGCTACCCCTGAAGCTTTCTTT. The full variable domain, completed using reference TRBV7-9 and TRBJ1-1, is DTGVSQNPRHKITKRGQNVTFRCDPISEHNRLYWYRQTLGQGPEFLTYFQNEAQLEKSRLLSDRFSAERPKGSFSTLEIQRTEQGDSAMYLCASRSQGATPEAFFGQGTRLTVV.

The chain recombines TRBV14 with TRBJ2-4; possible D gene TRBD2, 5 bases. Germline loops: CDR1 SGHDN, CDR2 FVKESK. The CDR3 extends over 15 amino acids. V dropped 3 bases and J dropped 0 bases, with 9 bases sitting between them. The CDR3 protein is CASSHRTGAKNIQYF. In DNA, the CDR3 is TGTGCCAGCAGCCACCGGACTGGAGCCAAAAACATTCAGTACTTC.

This sequence joins TRBV2 and TRBJ1-6, with D possibly being TRBD1 (5 bases). V was pared by 3 bases and J by 7 bases, with 19 bases between. Germline assignment: CDR1 SNHLY and CDR2 FYNNEI. This CDR3 comprises 17 residues. The CDR3 spells CASSEIRIRVGNSPLHF. As DNA, the CDR3 is TGTGCCAGCAGTGAGATCCGGATCAGGGTAGGAAATTCACCCCTCCACTTT. The full variable domain, completed using reference TRBV2 and TRBJ1-6, is EPEVTQTPSHQVTQMGQEVILRCVPISNHLYFYWYRQILGQKVEFLVSFYNNEISEKSEIFDDQFSVERPDGSNFTLKIRSTKLEDSAMYFCASSEIRIRVGNSPLHFGNGTRLTVT.

The chain couples TRBV19 to TRBJ1-3; D not resolved. Looked up from germline, CDR1 is LNHDA and CDR2 is SQIVND (reference sequence). The CDR3 is made up of 14 amino acids. Deletions cut 3 bases from V and 2 bases from J, with 8 bases between. The CDR3 nucleotides are TGTGCCAGTAGTATCGGGGTTACTGGAAACACCATATATTTT. Its protein is CASSIGVTGNTIYF.

A single count supports this clone. The genes are TRBV5-5 and TRBJ1-2; the D gene is possibly TRBD1 (6 bases). Germline V gene data show CDR1 as SGHKS and CDR2 as YYEKEE (reference sequence). CDR3 length: 15 residues. The germline V and J ends were trimmed by 3 bases and 1 base, with 13 bases remaining between them. The CDR3 sequence is CASSWGGQLNYGYTF. In nucleotides, the CDR3 is TGTGCCAGCAGCTGGGGCGGACAGCTTAACTATGGCTACACCTTC.

J is TRBJ1-4 and V is TRBV4-1; weak D call: TRBD1 (6 bases). The V and J ends lost 1 base and 8 bases respectively, with 17 bases between them. The CDR3 is 16 amino acids. From germline, CDR1 is MGHRA and CDR2 YSYEKL. The CDR3: CASSQAEGGIGEKLFF. Here the CDR3 DNA reads TGCGCCAGCAGCCAAGCCGAGGGGGGGATCGGCGAAAAACTGTTTTTT.

The chain has TRBV27 and TRBJ2-6; D gene ambiguous. Trimming left V 6 bases short and J 4 bases short, with 13 bases between. Germline CDR1 and CDR2: MNHEY and SMNVEV (reference sequence). The CDR3 runs to 15 residues. CDR3 amino acids: CASSPRMQGANVLTF. Written as DNA, the CDR3 is TGTGCCAGCAGCCCCCGCATGCAGGGGGCCAACGTCCTGACTTTC.

Details on this clone: At the DNA level, this CDR3 is encoded by other sequences in the same sample as well. The chain recombines TRBV9 with TRBJ2-1, with a possible D match to TRBD2 (7 bases). V was clipped by 0 bases and J by 4 bases, with 11 bases between them. Looked up from germline, CDR1 is SGDLS and CDR2 is YYNGEE. This CDR3 spans 15 amino acids. CDR3 sequence: CASSVGAGAYNEQFF. The CDR3 DNA is TGTGCCAGCAGCGTAGGGGCGGGGGCGTACAATGAGCAGTTCTTC.

V and J are TRBV7-9 and TRBJ1-4; 7 bases are a match to TRBD1. Germline-derived CDR1 and CDR2 are SEHNR and FQNEAQ (reference sequence). J was trimmed by 1 base and V by 2 bases; bases with no gene match: 10. The CDR3 has 18 residues. CDR3 loop: CASSLTGGGERTNEKLFF. CDR3 DNA sequence: TGTGCCAGCAGCTTAACAGGAGGGGGCGAACGAACTAATGAAAAACTGTTTTTT.

This chain uses TRBV5-6 with TRBJ1-1; 11 positions match TRBD1. The CDR3 covers 18 residues. V trimming: 0 bases; J trimming: 4 bases; junction bases outside the gene matches: 11. Germline V CDR1 and CDR2: SGHDT, YYEEEE. CDR3 region: CASSLVGGQGVLGTEAFF. DNA for the CDR3: TGTGCCAGCAGCTTGGTCGGGGGACAGGGGGTGCTCGGCACTGAAGCTTTCTTT.

The chain combines TRBV5-4 with TRBJ2-3; 8 bases fit TRBD2. This CDR3 is 19 amino acids long. Germline trimming cut 4 bases from V and 4 bases from J; bases unmatched to any gene: 20. Germline CDR1 SGHNT, CDR2 YYREEE (reference sequence). This chain's CDR3 is CASSPQVAGRPMGSDTQYF. The CDR3 bases are TGTGCCAGCAGCCCCCAGGTAGCGGGGCGGCCAATGGGTTCAGATACGCAGTATTTT.

This sequence joins TRBV6-5 and TRBJ1-2; no clear D gene. The germline V gene encodes CDR1 MNHEY and CDR2 SVGAGI. V dropped 0 bases and J dropped 8 bases, with 13 bases sitting between them. CDR3 length equals 14 residues. CDR3 sequence: CASSYSGEGGGYTF. CDR3 nucleotides: TGTGCCAGCAGTTACTCCGGCGAGGGAGGGGGCTACACCTTC.

The chain recombines TRBV30 with TRBJ1-1; D perhaps matches TRBD1 (5 bases). V lost 0 bases and J 6 bases, leaving 17 bases between the germline ends. There are 15 residues in the CDR3. Per the germline V gene, CDR1 is GTSNPN and CDR2 is SVGIG (reference sequence). CDR3 in DNA: TGTGCCTGGAGTGTAGGTGGGCAGGGTAAGGCTGAAGCTTTCTTT. Protein product: CAWSVGGQGKAEAFF. The full variable domain, with the rest looked up from reference TRBV30 and TRBJ1-1, is SQTIHQWPATLVQPVGSPLSLECTVEGTSNPNLYWYRQAAGRGLQLLFYSVGIGQISSEVPQNLSASRPQDRQFILSSKKLLLSDSGFYLCAWSVGGQGKAEAFFGQGTRLTVV.

V usage is TRBV7-3 and J usage is TRBJ1-1; 7 bases align to TRBD1. The CDR3 loop spans 13 amino acids. The V gene end was trimmed by 0 bases and the J gene end by 8 bases; junction bases not matched to a gene: 3. Germline values: CDR1 SGHTA, CDR2 FQGTGA. CDR3 residues: CASSLTDRTEAFF. The DNA for the CDR3 is TGTGCCAGCAGCTTAACGGACAGGACCGAAGCTTTCTTT.

The chain employs TRBV2 and TRBJ2-7, with D uncertain. Trimming left V 4 bases short and J 4 bases short, with 11 bases between. The CDR3 extends over 13 amino acids. Germline CDR1 SNHLY, CDR2 FYNNEI. The CDR3 is CASSGARRYEQYF. For the CDR3, the DNA is TGTGCCAGCAGTGGGGCTCGACGATACGAGCAGTACTTC.

The chain combines TRBV9 with TRBJ2-6, with 11 nucleotides matching TRBD2. V trimming: 4 bases; J trimming: 2 bases; junction bases outside the gene matches: 5. In germline, CDR1 is SGDLS, CDR2 YYNGEE. There are 17 residues in the CDR3. DNA for the CDR3: TGTGCCAGCAGCCTTCTAGCGGGAGGAACTGGGGCCAACGTCCTGACTTTC. It translates to CASSLLAGGTGANVLTF.

The chain uses TRBV6-6 and TRBJ2-1, with D maybe TRBD1 (6 bases). Germline V lookup: CDR1 MNHNY, CDR2 SVGAGI (reference sequence). The CDR3 covers 13 residues. V was shortened by 5 bases and J by 8 bases, with 13 bases between the two germline ends. The CDR3 DNA reads TGTGCCAGCAGTCCGCCAGGGGCCCATGAGCAGTTCTTC. Protein: CASSPPGAHEQFF.

The V gene is TRBV18, the J gene TRBJ1-1; 8 nucleotides align to TRBD1. This CDR3 contains 14 residues. J was trimmed by 3 bases and V by 2 bases; bases with no gene match: 2. From germline, CDR1 is KGHSH and CDR2 LQKENI. The CDR3 loop is CASSPGGQDTEAFF. CDR3 nucleotides: TGTGCCAGCTCACCAGGGGGACAGGACACTGAAGCTTTCTTT.

The chain recombines TRBV19 with TRBJ2-1, with 7 bases lining up with TRBD1. The CDR3 is made up of 17 amino acids. J lost 7 bases, V lost 3 bases, and 15 bases had no gene match. CDR1 is LNHDA and CDR2 is SQIVND in the germline V gene (reference sequence). As DNA, the CDR3 is TGTGCCAGTAGTATCAGTTTCCTCACAGGGGATATGAATGAGCAGTTCTTC. Protein: CASSISFLTGDMNEQFF.